These 5 T cell receptor beta chains came from one sample sequenced in a study of T cell repertoires in ileal Crohn's disease. Generated by immunoSEQ multiplex PCR, the TCRdb table keeps only in-frame clones and is missing some. In the table there are roughly 20,000 clones, approximately 77% of which are singletons. This sample's time point: neoterminal ileum biopsy at postoperative endoscopy, about 6 months after surgery. Sequenced: ileal tissue. The receptors originated from an adult with Crohn's disease.

This clone was counted between two and nine times. This sequence joins TRBV30 and TRBJ1-5; 7 nucleotides match TRBD1. The CDR3 is 15 amino acids. Trimming removed 0 bases from V and 6 bases from J; junction bases left unmatched: 8. Germline values: CDR1 GTSNPN, CDR2 SVGIG (reference sequence). This CDR3 is CAWSVGWDRSQPQHF. CDR3 bases: TGTGCCTGGAGTGTAGGGTGGGACAGATCTCAGCCCCAGCATTTT.

This chain uses TRBV5-4 with TRBJ2-7; tentatively, D is TRBD2 (6 bases). V was pared by 4 bases and J by 0 bases, with 14 bases between. The CDR3 runs 15 residues. Per germline, CDR1 SGHNT and CDR2 YYREEE (reference sequence). The CDR3 DNA sequence: TGTGCCAGCAGCCCCGGGGTAGCGGACTCCTACGAGCAGTACTTC. Its translation is CASSPGVADSYEQYF.

The chain recombines TRBV4-2 with TRBJ2-1, with D uncertain. CDR1 and CDR2 (germline): LGHNA, YNFKEQ. The V gene lost 0 bases and the J gene lost 8 bases, with 17 bases spanning the gap. This CDR3 is 16 amino acids long. For the CDR3, the DNA is TGTGCCAGCAGCCAAGAACTTGCTAGGAGTACTTATGAGCAGTTCTTC. Protein product: CASSQELARSTYEQFF.

The V and J genes are TRBV27 and TRBJ2-1, with TRBD2 as a possible D gene (6 bases). Germline loops: CDR1 MNHEY, CDR2 SMNVEV (reference sequence). The CDR3 runs 15 residues. Trimming removed 5 bases at V and 1 base at J, with 12 bases between. The CDR3 DNA follows: TGTGCCAGCAGTGGAGGGACGGCTTCCTACAATGAGCAGTTCTTC. This sequence encodes CASSGGTASYNEQFF.

The gene calls are TRBV6-1 and TRBJ2-7; 13 positions agree with TRBD2. V shed 6 bases, J shed 8 bases, and the junction held 4 bases outside the gene matches. The CDR3 has 13 amino acids. Germline V lookup: CDR1 MNHNS, CDR2 SASEGT. The CDR3 loop reads CASSSGTSGKQYF. CDR3 bases: TGTGCCAGCAGCTCCGGGACTAGCGGGAAGCAGTACTTC.